A single sample gave rise to the 21 T cell receptor beta chains below, sequenced in a study of T-cell memory formation after mild COVID-19. TCRdb recomputed calls from the 5' RACE reads with MiXCR, one row per CDR3 protein. The sample gives hundreds of thousands of distinct CDR3 sequences, 15% to 20% of which show up once; roughly an eighth is in the top ten. Sequencing used PBMCs or a T cell subset sorted from them (not recorded which). All receptors derive from an adult woman who had mild COVID-19 (a few samples of this study predate the infection). Cell type and time point are not known.

Only a few counts were recorded for this clonotype. CDR3 loop: CAWTRDGSSYEQYF. The CDR3 region has the DNA TGTGCCTGGACAAGGGACGGAAGCTCCTACGAGCAGTACTTC. V and J are TRBV30 and TRBJ2-7; D might be TRBD1 or TRBD2, each matching 5 bases. The ends were cut back, 4 bases at V and 0 bases at J, with 13 bases in the middle. The CDR3 runs to 14 residues. In germline, CDR1 is GTSNPN, CDR2 SVGIG (reference sequence).

The rearrangement links TRBV20-1 to TRBJ1-3; 7 bases match TRBD1. Losses at the gene ends were 5 bases for V and 4 bases for J; bases not matched to a gene: 5. The CDR3 runs to 13 residues. From germline, CDR1 is DFQATT and CDR2 SNEGSKA (reference sequence). CDR3 amino acids: CSASRGGGNTIYF. In DNA form, the CDR3 reads TGCAGTGCTTCCAGGGGGGGAGGAAACACCATATATTTT.

The sample holds many counts of this clonotype. This chain's CDR3 is CASRTGTVSSGANVLTF. The CDR3 DNA follows: TGTGCCAGCAGGACCGGGACAGTATCCTCTGGGGCCAACGTCCTGACTTTC. This chain connects TRBV7-9 to TRBJ2-6; 7 nucleotides line up with TRBD1. The CDR3 runs 17 residues. Looked up from germline, CDR1 is SEHNR and CDR2 is FQNEAQ (reference sequence). The V segment lost 6 bases and the J segment 0 bases; nucleotides outside the gene matches: 8.

CDR3 bases: TGCGCCAGCAGCCAAGGAAAGACCTACGAGCAGTACTTC. It translates to CASSQGKTYEQYF. The chain has TRBV4-1 and TRBJ2-7, with D hard to call. Trimming shortened V by 1 base and J by 2 bases, and 6 bases separated the two germline ends. CDR3 length: 13 amino acids. Germline assignment: CDR1 MGHRA and CDR2 YSYEKL.

This clonotype was observed a handful of times. The chain couples TRBV11-2 to TRBJ2-1; D perhaps matches TRBD2 (5 bases). V lost 5 bases to trimming and J lost 12 bases, with 23 bases between them. There are 15 residues in the CDR3. The germline V gene encodes CDR1 SGHAT and CDR2 FQNNGV. CDR3 nucleotides: TGTGCCAGCAGCCGGCCTAGCATCCAGAAAATTGGGCAGTTCTTC. Translated: CASSRPSIQKIGQFF.

This clonotype showed up many times. The V and J genes are TRBV4-3 and TRBJ2-3; 9 bases are a match to TRBD2. The CDR3 totals 21 residues. From germline, CDR1 is LGHNA and CDR2 YSLEER. The V gene end was trimmed by 0 bases and the J gene end by 3 bases; junction bases not matched to a gene: 19. The CDR3 region has the DNA TGCGCCAGCAGCCAAGATACCGTTCTAGGCGGGAGGGCCTCGGGGACAGATACGCAGTATTTT. Protein sequence: CASSQDTVLGGRASGTDTQYF.

This clonotype was found a few times. This chain connects TRBV7-2 to TRBJ1-5; no definite D call. Trimming stripped 5 bases from V and 9 bases from J, with 11 bases between. The CDR3 totals 12 residues. Germline loops: CDR1 SGHTA, CDR2 FQGNSA. The CDR3 DNA reads TGTGCCAGCAGCCGCCCCCCGTGGCCCCAGCATTTT. It yields the protein CASSRPPWPQHF.

This clonotype was seen a few times. This chain uses TRBV20-1 with TRBJ1-6; maybe TRBD1 (5 bases). Germline assignment: CDR1 DFQATT and CDR2 SNEGSKA (reference sequence). Trimming cost V 5 bases and J 7 bases, with 9 bases left between them. CDR3 length: 12 amino acids. The CDR3 region has the DNA TGCAGTGCTGGCAGGGCAAATTCACCCCTCCACTTT. This codes for CSAGRANSPLHF.

The chain couples TRBV7-3 to TRBJ2-3; D might be TRBD2 (5 bases). CDR3 length: 15 residues. The germline V gene has CDR1 SGHTA and CDR2 FQGTGA. V lost 3 bases and J 1 base, leaving 11 bases between the germline ends. CDR3 region: CASSFLGKRTDTQYF. CDR3 DNA: TGTGCCAGCAGCTTCCTCGGGAAACGCACAGATACGCAGTATTTT. The full variable domain, in which reference TRBV7-3 and TRBJ2-3 provide the parts outside the CDR3, is GAGVSQTPSNKVTEKGKYVELRCDPISGHTALYWYRQSLGQGPEFLIYFQGTGAADDSGLPNDRFFAVRPEGSVSTLKIQRTERGDSAVYLCASSFLGKRTDTQYFGPGTRLTVL.

The chain combines TRBV19 with TRBJ2-2; D possibly corresponds to TRBD1 (6 bases). Trimming removed 9 bases at V and 7 bases at J, with 15 bases between. The CDR3 is 13 residues long. In germline, CDR1 is LNHDA, CDR2 SQIVND (reference sequence). CDR3 sequence (DNA): TGTGCCAGCCCGACAGGATCCTACGGGGAGCTGTTTTTT. It translates to CASPTGSYGELFF.

This chain links TRBV6-1 with TRBJ2-3; TRBD1 or TRBD2 may be the D gene (6 bases each). CDR1 is MNHNS, CDR2 SASEGT, per germline. This CDR3 contains 17 residues. The germline V and J ends were trimmed by 5 bases and 5 bases, with 23 bases remaining between them. The CDR3 loop is CASSQSVVLGGGDTQYF. The CDR3 coding sequence is TGTGCCAGCAGTCAAAGTGTAGTTTTAGGAGGGGGAGATACGCAGTATTTT.

This clonotype was observed a handful of times. V is TRBV20-1 and J is TRBJ2-7, with D perhaps matching TRBD2 (5 bases). Germline V gene data show CDR1 as DFQATT and CDR2 as SNEGSKA (reference sequence). V was trimmed by 0 bases and J by 0 bases, leaving 12 bases between them. The CDR3 loop spans 15 amino acids. DNA of the CDR3: TGCAGTGCTAGAGAAGAGGGAGCCTTCTCCTACGAGCAGTACTTC. Its protein product is CSAREEGAFSYEQYF.

The gene calls are TRBV4-1 and TRBJ2-3, with a tentative D call TRBD1 (6 bases). Deletions cut 1 base from V and 5 bases from J, with 13 bases between. This CDR3 contains 15 residues. Germline V gene lookup returns CDR1 MGHRA and CDR2 YSYEKL. The CDR3 DNA reads as TGCGCCAGCAGCCAAGTCACAGGGTGGGGAGATACGCAGTATTTT. Translation gives CASSQVTGWGDTQYF.

This rearrangement joins TRBV3-1 to TRBJ2-7, with TRBD2 matching 10 bases. The length of the CDR3 is 14 residues. Losses at the gene ends were 1 base for V and 6 bases for J; bases not matched to a gene: 3. Germline V gene data show CDR1 as LGHDT and CDR2 as YNNKEL (reference sequence). CDR3 bases: TGTGCCAGCAGCCAAGTAAGCGGGAGGGCCGAGCAGTACTTC. Its protein product is CASSQVSGRAEQYF.

This clonotype was observed a few times. The J gene is TRBJ2-3, the V gene TRBV11-2; possible D gene TRBD2, 6 bases. Trimming took off 5 bases at V and 4 bases at J, with 16 bases between the two ends. Germline V lookup: CDR1 SGHAT, CDR2 FQNNGV. The CDR3 spans 15 residues. The chain's CDR3 is CASSAGPLASDTQYF. CDR3 nucleotides: TGTGCCAGCAGCGCGGGACCCCTAGCTTCAGATACGCAGTATTTT. Full variable domain (rest looked up from reference TRBV11-2 and TRBJ2-3): EAGVAQSPRYKIIEKRQSVAFWCNPISGHATLYWYQQILGQGPKLLIQFQNNGVVDDSQLPKDRFSAERLKGVDSTLKIQPAKLEDSAVYLCASSAGPLASDTQYFGPGTRLTVL.

V and J are TRBV24-1 and TRBJ2-3; possibly TRBD1 for D (5 bases). Per the germline V gene, CDR1 is KGHDR and CDR2 is SFDVKD. The CDR3 has 17 amino acids. V was clipped by 1 base and J by 3 bases, with 16 bases between them. CDR3 sequence (DNA): TGTGCCACCAGTGATTTTTTGGCAGACAGAGGTACAGATACGCAGTATTTT. This gives the protein CATSDFLADRGTDTQYF.

This clonotype was observed a handful of times. V usage is TRBV25-1 and J usage is TRBJ2-6; 9 bases are a match to TRBD1. Germline assignment: CDR1 MGHDK and CDR2 SYGVNS. The CDR3 is 18 amino acids. Trimming removed 1 base from V and 0 bases from J; junction bases left unmatched: 4. The CDR3 nucleotides read TGTGCCAGCAGTGAATTAGGGACAGGGCGCTCTGGGGCCAACGTCCTGACTTTC. This gives the protein CASSELGTGRSGANVLTF.

This clonotype was found a few times. J is TRBJ2-7 and V is TRBV7-2, with D unclear. The V gene's germline CDR1 is SGHTA and CDR2 FQGNSA. This CDR3 is built from 11 residues. V gave up 5 bases and J gave up 3 bases, with 5 bases separating them. The CDR3 DNA follows: TGTGCCAGCAGCCCCAACTACGAGCAGTACTTC. Protein sequence: CASSPNYEQYF.

This clonotype was observed a handful of times. The V gene is TRBV12-3 or TRBV12-4, the J gene TRBJ1-4, with 9 bases aligning to TRBD1. This CDR3 has 16 amino acids. V gave up 4 bases and J gave up 8 bases; unmatched junction bases: 11. In nucleotides, the CDR3 is TGTGCCAGCAGTTCTTCCGGGACAGGGTTAAAAGAAAAACTGTTTTTT. As protein: CASSSSGTGLKEKLFF.

V gene TRBV7-2 combines with J gene TRBJ1-1; perhaps TRBD1 as D (5 bases). The germline V gene has CDR1 SGHTA and CDR2 FQGNSA. The V gene lost 5 bases and the J gene lost 2 bases, with 18 bases spanning the gap. The CDR3 is 16 residues long. CDR3 loop: CASSPRPGGTNTEAFF. DNA of the CDR3: TGTGCCAGCAGCCCACGACCTGGGGGAACTAACACTGAAGCTTTCTTT.

The V gene is TRBV20-1, the J gene TRBJ1-5, with no clear D. V gave up 1 base and J gave up 5 bases, with 9 bases separating them. Per the germline V gene, CDR1 is DFQATT and CDR2 is SNEGSKA (reference sequence). The CDR3 sequence is 13 residues long. As DNA, the CDR3 is TGCAGTGCTAGAGTAGGGTTGGATCAGCCCCAGCATTTT. Protein: CSARVGLDQPQHF.